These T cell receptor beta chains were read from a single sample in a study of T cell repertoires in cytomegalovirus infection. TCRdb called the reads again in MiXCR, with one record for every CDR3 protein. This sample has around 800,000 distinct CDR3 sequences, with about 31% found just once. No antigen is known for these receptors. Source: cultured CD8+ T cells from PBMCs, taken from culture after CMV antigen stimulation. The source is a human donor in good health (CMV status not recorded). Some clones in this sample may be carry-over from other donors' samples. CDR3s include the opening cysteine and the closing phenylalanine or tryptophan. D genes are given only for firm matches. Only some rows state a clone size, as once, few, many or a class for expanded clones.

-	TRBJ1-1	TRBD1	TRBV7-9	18	CASSQPPGTGDLNTEAFF	TGTGCCAGCAGCCAACCGCCCGGGACAGGAGACTTGAACACTGAAGCTTTCTTT
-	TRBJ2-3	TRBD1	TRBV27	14	CASSSDRSTDTQYF	TGTGCCAGCAGTTCGGACAGGAGCACAGATACGCAGTATTTT
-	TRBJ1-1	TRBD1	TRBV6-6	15	CASSYLGTEDTEAFF	TGTGCCAGCAGTTACCTGGGGACAGAGGACACTGAAGCTTTCTTT
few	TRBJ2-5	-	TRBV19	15	CASSIARGGQETQYF	TGTGCCAGTAGTATAGCCAGGGGCGGTCAAGAGACCCAGTACTTC
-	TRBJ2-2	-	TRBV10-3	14	CAIGESGLPEGLFF	TGTGCCATCGGTGAGTCAGGACTGCCTGAAGGGCTGTTTTTT
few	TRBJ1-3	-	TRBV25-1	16	CASSEYWSGPGNTIYF	TGTGCCAGCAGTGAATATTGGTCCGGTCCGGGAAACACCATATATTTT
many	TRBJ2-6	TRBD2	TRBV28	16	CASERGPSSGANVLTF	TGTGCCAGCGAGCGGGGGCCGAGCTCTGGGGCCAACGTCCTGACTTTC
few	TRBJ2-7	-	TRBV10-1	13	CASSEGSNYEQYF	TGCGCCAGCAGCGAAGGGAGTAACTACGAGCAGTACTTC
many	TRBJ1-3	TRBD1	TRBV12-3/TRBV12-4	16	CASSLTGASSGNTIYF	TGTGCCAGCAGTCTGACAGGGGCGAGCTCTGGAAACACCATATATTTT
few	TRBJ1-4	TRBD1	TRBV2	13	CASRGQGDEKLFF	TGTGCCAGCAGGGGACAGGGTGATGAAAAACTGTTTTTT
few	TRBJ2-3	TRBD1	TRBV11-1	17	CASSLKTGGAFTDTQYF	TGTGCCAGCAGCTTGAAGACAGGGGGCGCATTCACAGATACGCAGTATTTT
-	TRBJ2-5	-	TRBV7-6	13	CASSFLTEETQYF	TGTGCCAGCAGCTTCCTGACAGAAGAGACCCAGTACTTC
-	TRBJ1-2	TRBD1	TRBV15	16	CATSRDGTGINYGYTF	TGTGCCACCAGCAGAGATGGGACAGGGATTAACTATGGCTACACCTTC
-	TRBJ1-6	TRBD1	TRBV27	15	CASSLTGSHNSPLHF	TGTGCCAGCAGTTTGACAGGGTCGCATAATTCACCCCTCCACTTT
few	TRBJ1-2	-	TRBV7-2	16	CASSLEARLGFYGYTF	TGTGCCAGCAGCTTAGAAGCCAGGTTGGGATTTTATGGCTACACCTTC
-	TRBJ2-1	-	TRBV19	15	CASSIRRVSYNEQFF	TGTGCCAGTAGTATACGCAGGGTCTCCTACAATGAGCAGTTCTTC
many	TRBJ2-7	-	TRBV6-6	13	CASSYLLSYEQYF	TGTGCCAGCAGTTACTTGCTTTCCTACGAGCAGTACTTC
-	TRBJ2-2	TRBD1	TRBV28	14	CASMTGRTAGELFF	TGTGCCAGCATGACAGGGAGAACCGCCGGGGAGCTGTTTTTT
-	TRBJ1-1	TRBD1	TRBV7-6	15	CASSLRTGKNTEAFF	TGTGCCAGCAGCTTAAGGACAGGGAAGAACACTGAAGCTTTCTTT
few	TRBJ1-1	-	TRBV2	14	CASSEGQMNTEAFF	TGTGCCAGCAGTGAGGGGCAGATGAACACTGAAGCTTTCTTT
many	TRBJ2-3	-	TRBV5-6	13	CASTPRATDTQYF	TGTGCCAGCACCCCTCGGGCCACAGATACGCAGTATTTT
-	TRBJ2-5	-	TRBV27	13	CASSPDHQETQYF	TGTGCCAGCAGTCCAGACCATCAAGAGACCCAGTACTTC
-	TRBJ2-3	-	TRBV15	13	CATSRDFSDTQYF	TGTGCCACCAGCAGGGACTTTTCAGATACGCAGTATTTT
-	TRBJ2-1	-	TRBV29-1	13	CSANRDSYNEQFF	TGCAGCGCCAACCGAGACAGTTACAATGAGCAGTTCTTC
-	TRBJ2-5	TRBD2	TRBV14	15	CASSPLLTSKKTQYF	TGTGCCAGCAGCCCTTTATTGACTAGCAAAAAGACCCAGTACTTC
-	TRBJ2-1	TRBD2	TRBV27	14	CASREQVGGVEQFF	TGTGCCAGCAGAGAACAGGTCGGGGGGGTAGAGCAGTTCTTC
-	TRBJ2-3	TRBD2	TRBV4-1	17	CASSHPSMESGADTQYF	TGCGCCAGCAGCCACCCCTCAATGGAAAGCGGGGCCGATACGCAGTATTTT
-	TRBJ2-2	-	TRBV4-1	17	CASSQDSARGDTGELFF	TGCGCCAGCAGCCAAGATTCGGCCAGGGGGGACACCGGGGAGCTGTTTTTT
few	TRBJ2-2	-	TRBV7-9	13	CASSWVNTGELFF	TGTGCCAGCAGCTGGGTGAACACCGGGGAGCTGTTTTTT
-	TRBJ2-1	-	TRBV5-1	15	CASSLVGGNYNEQFF	TGCGCCAGCAGCCTCGTGGGGGGAAACTACAATGAGCAGTTCTTC
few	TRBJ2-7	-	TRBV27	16	CASSLSVGRTAFEQYF	TGTGCCAGCAGTTTATCCGTGGGACGCACGGCGTTCGAGCAGTACTTC
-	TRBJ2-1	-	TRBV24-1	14	CATSDLDPYNEQFF	TGTGCCACCAGTGATCTGGACCCTTACAATGAGCAGTTCTTC
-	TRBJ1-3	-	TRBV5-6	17	CASSTGPGLSSGNTIYF	TGTGCCAGCAGCACAGGCCCGGGACTGTCTTCTGGAAACACCATATATTTT
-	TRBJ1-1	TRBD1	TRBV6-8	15	CASSWDSGLNTEAFF	TGTGCCAGCAGCTGGGACAGCGGATTGAACACTGAAGCTTTCTTT
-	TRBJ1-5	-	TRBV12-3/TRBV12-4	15	CASSLRRVGNQPQHF	TGTGCCAGCAGTTTAAGGAGGGTGGGCAATCAGCCCCAGCATTTT
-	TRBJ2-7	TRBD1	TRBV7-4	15	CASSSDRFYSREQYF	TGTGCCAGCAGCTCGGACAGGTTCTACTCTCGGGAGCAGTACTTC
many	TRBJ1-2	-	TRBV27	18	CASSPKGSDRQTNYGYTF	TGTGCCAGCAGTCCGAAAGGATCCGACAGACAGACTAACTATGGCTACACCTTC
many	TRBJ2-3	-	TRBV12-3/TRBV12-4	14	CASSYTGVADTQYF	TGTGCCAGCAGTTATACGGGGGTTGCAGATACGCAGTATTTT
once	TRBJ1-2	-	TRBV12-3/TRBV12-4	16	CASTITWDGKNYGYTF	TGTGCCAGCACCATCACTTGGGACGGGAAGAACTATGGCTACACCTTC
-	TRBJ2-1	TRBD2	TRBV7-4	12	CASSFPGGGQFF	TGTGCCAGCAGCTTCCCGGGAGGAGGGCAGTTCTTC
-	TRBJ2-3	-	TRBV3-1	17	CASSQDSAGTSTDTQYF	TGTGCCAGCAGCCAAGATTCGGCAGGGACTAGCACAGATACGCAGTATTTT
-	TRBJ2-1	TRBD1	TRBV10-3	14	CAIGGQGAGNEQFF	TGTGCCATCGGGGGACAGGGGGCAGGCAATGAGCAGTTCTTC
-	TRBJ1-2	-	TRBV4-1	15	CASSPVDYVAGGYTF	TGCGCCAGCAGCCCCGTGGATTATGTTGCGGGTGGCTACACCTTC
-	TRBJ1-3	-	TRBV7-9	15	CASSSWASPGNTIYF	TGTGCCAGTTCCTCATGGGCTTCACCTGGAAACACCATATATTTT
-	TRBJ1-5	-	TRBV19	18	CASTAVAGFGWSNQPQHF	TGTGCCAGTACAGCCGTCGCAGGGTTTGGGTGGAGCAATCAGCCCCAGCATTTT
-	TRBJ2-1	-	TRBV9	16	CASSVWEESSYNEQFF	TGTGCCAGCAGCGTATGGGAGGAAAGCTCCTACAATGAGCAGTTCTTC